The present entry profiles one T cell receptor (beta chain) with its context. The entry originates in a study of T cells after somatic rescue of genetic block. This table comes from immunoSEQ multiplex PCR, and its TCRdb copy is limited to in-frame clones, with some not included. The sample yields approximately 10,000 clones, about 78% seen once. Germline assignment: CDR1 MRHNA and CDR2 SNTAGT. V lost 4 bases, J lost 7 bases, and 20 bases lay in between. This CDR3 is 15 amino acids long. The sample comprised peripheral blood mononuclear cells (PBMCs). This TCR came from a boy younger than 18. V gene TRBV6-4 combines with J gene TRBJ2-7; possibly TRBD2 for D (6 bases). As DNA, the CDR3 is TGTGCCAGCAGTGGATCCCGCGGGACCTCTAGGGAGCAGTACTTC. It is translated as CASSGSRGTSREQYF.